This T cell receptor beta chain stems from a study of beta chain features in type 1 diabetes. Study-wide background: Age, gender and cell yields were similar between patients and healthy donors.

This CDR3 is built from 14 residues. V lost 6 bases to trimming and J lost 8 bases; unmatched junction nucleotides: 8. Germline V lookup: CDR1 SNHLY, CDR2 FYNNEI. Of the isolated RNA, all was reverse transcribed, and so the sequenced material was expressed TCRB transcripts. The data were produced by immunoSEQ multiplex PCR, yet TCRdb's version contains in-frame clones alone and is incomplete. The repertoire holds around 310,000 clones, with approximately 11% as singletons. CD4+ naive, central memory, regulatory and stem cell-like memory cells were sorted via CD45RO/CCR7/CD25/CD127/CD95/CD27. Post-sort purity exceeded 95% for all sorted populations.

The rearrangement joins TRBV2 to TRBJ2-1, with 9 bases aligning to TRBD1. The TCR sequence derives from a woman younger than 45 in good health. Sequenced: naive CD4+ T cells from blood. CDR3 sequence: CASRPGQGFDEQFF. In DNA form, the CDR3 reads TGTGCCAGCAGACCGGGACAGGGCTTCGATGAGCAGTTCTTC.